The text below deals with one T cell receptor (beta chain). Its antigen is still unknown. This sample is part of a study of PD-L1 blockade in urothelial cancer. Study-wide context: Chemotherapy regimens numbering 0 to 3 had been given to patients. It was at 3 weeks (second dose) and 6 weeks after treatment start that blood was analyzed. Overall study findings and caveats: Below-median pretreatment blood TCR clonality predicted better survival.

V gave up 4 bases and J gave up 9 bases; unmatched junction bases: 8. Germline values: CDR1 LNHDA, CDR2 SQIVND (reference sequence). CDR3 length: 14 residues. Sequencing was performed with immunoSEQ multiplex PCR; in TCRdb, only in-frame clones are kept and a portion is missing. There are some 110,000 clones in the sample; approximately 90% occur only once, and 3% to 4.5% lies in the top ten. Time point of the sample: peripheral blood 6 weeks after treatment start. Patient sample counts ranged from 1 to 8, pretreatment and on-treatment. This chain uses TRBV19 with TRBJ2-4; 8 bases line up with TRBD2. The clonotype was recovered from a man between 60 and 70 years old with urothelial cancer. Sequences were derived from PBMCs, sampled around atezolizumab (anti-PD-L1) treatment. Written as DNA, the CDR3 is TGTGCCAGTAGTACTTCGGGGGGGGGTATCATTCAGTACTTC. It encodes CASSTSGGGIIQYF.